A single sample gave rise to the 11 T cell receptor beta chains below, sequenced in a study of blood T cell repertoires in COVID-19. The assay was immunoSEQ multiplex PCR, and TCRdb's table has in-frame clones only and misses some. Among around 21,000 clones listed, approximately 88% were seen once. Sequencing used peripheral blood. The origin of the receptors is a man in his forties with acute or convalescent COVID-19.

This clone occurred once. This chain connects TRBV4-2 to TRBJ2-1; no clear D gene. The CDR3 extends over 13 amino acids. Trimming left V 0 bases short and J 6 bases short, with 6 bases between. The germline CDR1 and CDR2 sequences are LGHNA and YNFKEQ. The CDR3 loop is CASSQDPTNEQFF. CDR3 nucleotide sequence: TGTGCCAGCAGCCAAGACCCTACCAATGAGCAGTTCTTC.

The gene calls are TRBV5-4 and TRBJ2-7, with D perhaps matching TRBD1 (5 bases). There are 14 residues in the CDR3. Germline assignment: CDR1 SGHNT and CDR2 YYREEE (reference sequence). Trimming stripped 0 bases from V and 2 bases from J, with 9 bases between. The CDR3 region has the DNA TGTGCCAGCAGCTTGGATCGACAGACCTACGAGCAGTACTTC. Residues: CASSLDRQTYEQYF.

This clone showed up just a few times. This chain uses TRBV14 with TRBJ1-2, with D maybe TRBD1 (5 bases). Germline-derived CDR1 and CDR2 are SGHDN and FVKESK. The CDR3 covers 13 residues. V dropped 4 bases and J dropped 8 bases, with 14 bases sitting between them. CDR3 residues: CASSRLQAEGYTF. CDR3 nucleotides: TGTGCCAGCAGCCGATTACAGGCGGAGGGCTACACCTTC.

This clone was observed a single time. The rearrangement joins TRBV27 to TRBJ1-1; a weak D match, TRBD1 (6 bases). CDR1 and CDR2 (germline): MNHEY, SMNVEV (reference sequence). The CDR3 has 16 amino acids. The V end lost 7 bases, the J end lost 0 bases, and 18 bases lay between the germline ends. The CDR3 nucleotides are TGTGCCAGCACCGACTTTAAGGGGGTCCTGAACACTGAAGCTTTCTTT. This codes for CASTDFKGVLNTEAFF.

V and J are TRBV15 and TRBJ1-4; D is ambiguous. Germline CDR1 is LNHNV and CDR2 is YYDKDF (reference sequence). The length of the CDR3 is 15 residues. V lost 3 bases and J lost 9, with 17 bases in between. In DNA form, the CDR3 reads TGTGCCACCAGCAGGGAGGGAGGGATGATCAAAAAACTGTTTTTT. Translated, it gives CATSREGGMIKKLFF. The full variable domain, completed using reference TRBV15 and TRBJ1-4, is DAMVIQNPRYQVTQFGKPVTLSCSQTLNHNVMYWYQQKSSQAPKLLFHYYDKDFNNEADTPDNFQSRRPNTSFCFLDIRSPGLGDTAMYLCATSREGGMIKKLFFGSGTQLSVL.

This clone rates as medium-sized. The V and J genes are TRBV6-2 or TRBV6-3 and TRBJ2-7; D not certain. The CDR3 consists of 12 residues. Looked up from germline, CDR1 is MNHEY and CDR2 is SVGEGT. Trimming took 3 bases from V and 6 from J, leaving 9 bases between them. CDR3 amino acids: CASSYPGSEQYF. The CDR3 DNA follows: TGTGCCAGCAGTTATCCGGGTTCCGAGCAGTACTTC.

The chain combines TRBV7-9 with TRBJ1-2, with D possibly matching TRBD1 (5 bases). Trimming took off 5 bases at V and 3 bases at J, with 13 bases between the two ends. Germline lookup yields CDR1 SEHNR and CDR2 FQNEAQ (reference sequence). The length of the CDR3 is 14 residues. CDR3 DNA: TGTGCCAGCAGCCACTACCAAGGGGACTATGGCTACACCTTC. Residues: CASSHYQGDYGYTF.

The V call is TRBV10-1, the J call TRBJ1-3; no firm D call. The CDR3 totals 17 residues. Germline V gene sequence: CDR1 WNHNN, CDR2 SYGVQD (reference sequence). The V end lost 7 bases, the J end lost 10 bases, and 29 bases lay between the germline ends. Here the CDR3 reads CASTTKPRSHVLETIYF. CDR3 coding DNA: TGCGCCAGCACCACTAAGCCAAGGAGTCACGTTCTGGAAACCATATATTTT.

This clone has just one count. CDR3 in DNA: TGCGCCAGCAGCTTAGAACCGGGACAGGGGTCCTACAATGAGCAGTTCTTC. This sequence encodes CASSLEPGQGSYNEQFF. The chain recombines TRBV5-1 with TRBJ2-1; the match to TRBD1 covers 10 bases. Germline assignment: CDR1 SGHRS and CDR2 YFSETQ. CDR3 size: 17 residues. J was trimmed by 1 base and V by 2 bases; bases with no gene match: 6.

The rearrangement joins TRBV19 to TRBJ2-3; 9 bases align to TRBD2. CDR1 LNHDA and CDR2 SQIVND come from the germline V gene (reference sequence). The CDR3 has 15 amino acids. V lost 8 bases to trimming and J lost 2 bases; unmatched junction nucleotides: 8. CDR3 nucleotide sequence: TGTGCCAGTGCTGGCGGGGGGGAGTACACAGATACGCAGTATTTT. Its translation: CASAGGGEYTDTQYF.

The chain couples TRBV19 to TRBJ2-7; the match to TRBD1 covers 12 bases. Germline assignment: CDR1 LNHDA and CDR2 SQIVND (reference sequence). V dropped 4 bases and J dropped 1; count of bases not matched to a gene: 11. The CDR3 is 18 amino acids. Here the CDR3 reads CASSTPPGQGALSYEQYF. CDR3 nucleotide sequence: TGTGCCAGTAGTACTCCACCGGGACAGGGGGCTTTATCCTACGAGCAGTACTTC. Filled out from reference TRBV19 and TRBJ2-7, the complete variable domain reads DGGITQSPKYLFRKEGQNVTLSCEQNLNHDAMYWYRQDPGQGLRLIYYSQIVNDFQKGDIAEGYSVSREKKESFPLTVTSAQKNPTAFYLCASSTPPGQGALSYEQYFGPGTRLTVT.